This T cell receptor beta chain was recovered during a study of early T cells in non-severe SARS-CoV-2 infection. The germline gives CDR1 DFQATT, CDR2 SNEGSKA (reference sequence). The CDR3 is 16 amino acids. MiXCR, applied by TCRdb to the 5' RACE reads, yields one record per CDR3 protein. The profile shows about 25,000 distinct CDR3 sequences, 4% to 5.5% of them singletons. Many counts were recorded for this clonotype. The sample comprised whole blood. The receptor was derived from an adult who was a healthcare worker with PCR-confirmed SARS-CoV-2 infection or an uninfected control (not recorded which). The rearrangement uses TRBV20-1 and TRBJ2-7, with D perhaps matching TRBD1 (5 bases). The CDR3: CSAIPSPTETSYEQYF. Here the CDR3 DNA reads TGCAGCGCAATACCTTCCCCGACAGAAACCTCCTACGAGCAGTACTTC.